This T cell receptor (beta chain) was sequenced during a study of shared clonotypes between healthy human individuals. Notes on the study in general: Clonotypes that were shared across four donors made up about 4.5% of naive CD4 clonotypes. Clonotypes not shared had lower generation probabilities than those common to all four donors.

Trimming shortened V by 0 bases and J by 1 base, and 7 bases separated the two germline ends. The CDR3 length is 14 residues. Germline CDR1 is SGHRS and CDR2 is YFSETQ. Some clones are missing from TCRdb's copy, which holds only in-frame ones; the method was immunoSEQ multiplex PCR. This repertoire shows about a million clones, around three quarters found once; its top ten account for over 0.8%. Memory CD4+ cells were the fraction left after CD45RA+ naive selection. This clone was counted once. Its matching antigen is unknown. This TCR was recovered from a young man in good health. Some clones in this sample may be carry-over from other donors' samples. V is TRBV5-1 and J is TRBJ1-1; the D is unclear. Sequenced material: memory CD4+ T cells from PBMCs. Subset described: CD45RA-negative fraction. The CDR3 loop is CASSLAVENTEAFF. CDR3 nucleotides: TGCGCCAGCAGCTTGGCCGTGGAGAACACTGAAGCTTTCTTT.